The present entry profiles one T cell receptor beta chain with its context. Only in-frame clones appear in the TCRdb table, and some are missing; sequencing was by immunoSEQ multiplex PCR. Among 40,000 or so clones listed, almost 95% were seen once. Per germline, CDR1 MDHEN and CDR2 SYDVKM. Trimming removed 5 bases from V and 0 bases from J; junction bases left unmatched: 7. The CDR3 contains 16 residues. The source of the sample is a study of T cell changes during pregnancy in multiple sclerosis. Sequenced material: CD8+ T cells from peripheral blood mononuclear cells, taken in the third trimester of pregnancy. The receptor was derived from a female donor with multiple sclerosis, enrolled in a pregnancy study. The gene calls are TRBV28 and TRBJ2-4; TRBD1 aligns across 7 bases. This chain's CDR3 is CASSEGTALAKNIQYF. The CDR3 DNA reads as TGTGCCAGCAGTGAAGGGACAGCCCTAGCCAAAAACATTCAGTACTTC. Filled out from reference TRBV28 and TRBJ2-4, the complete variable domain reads DVKVTQSSRYLVKRTGEKVFLECVQDMDHENMFWYRQDPGLGLRLIYFSYDVKMKEKGDIPEGYSVSREKKERFSLILESASTNQTSMYLCASSEGTALAKNIQYFGAGTRLSVL.